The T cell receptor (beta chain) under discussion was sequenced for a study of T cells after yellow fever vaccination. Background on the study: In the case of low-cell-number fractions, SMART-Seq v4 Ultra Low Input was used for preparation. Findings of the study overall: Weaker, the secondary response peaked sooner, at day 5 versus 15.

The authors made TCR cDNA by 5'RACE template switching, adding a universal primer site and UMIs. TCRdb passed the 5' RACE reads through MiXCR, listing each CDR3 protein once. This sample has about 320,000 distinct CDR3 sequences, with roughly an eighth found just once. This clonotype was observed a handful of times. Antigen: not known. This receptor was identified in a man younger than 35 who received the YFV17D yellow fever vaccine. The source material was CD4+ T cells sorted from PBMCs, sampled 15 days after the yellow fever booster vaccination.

The CDR3 is CSATFTSGYNEQFF. DNA of the CDR3: TGCAGTGCTACATTTACTAGCGGCTACAATGAGCAGTTCTTC. The rearrangement links TRBV20-1 to TRBJ2-1; 8 bases are shared with TRBD2. V gave up 4 bases and J gave up 3 bases; unmatched junction bases: 5. Germline CDR1 and CDR2: DFQATT and SNEGSKA (reference sequence). This CDR3 region has 14 residues.